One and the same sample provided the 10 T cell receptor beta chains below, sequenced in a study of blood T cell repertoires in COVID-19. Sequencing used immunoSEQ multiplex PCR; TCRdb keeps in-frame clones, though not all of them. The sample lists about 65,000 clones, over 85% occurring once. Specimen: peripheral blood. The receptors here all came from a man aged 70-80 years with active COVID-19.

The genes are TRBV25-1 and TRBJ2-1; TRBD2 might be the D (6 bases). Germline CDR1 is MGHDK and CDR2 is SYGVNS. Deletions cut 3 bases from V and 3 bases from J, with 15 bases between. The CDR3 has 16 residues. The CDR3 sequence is CASSDWDSGIYNEQFF. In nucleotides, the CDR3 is TGTGCCAGCAGTGATTGGGACTCCGGGATCTACAATGAGCAGTTCTTC.

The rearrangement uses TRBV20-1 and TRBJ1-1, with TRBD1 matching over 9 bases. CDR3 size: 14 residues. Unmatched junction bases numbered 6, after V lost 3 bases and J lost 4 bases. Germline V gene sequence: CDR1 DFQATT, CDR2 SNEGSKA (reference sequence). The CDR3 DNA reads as TGCAGTGCTAGTCCGTCGACAGGGGGCACTGAAGCTTTCTTT. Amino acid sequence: CSASPSTGGTEAFF.

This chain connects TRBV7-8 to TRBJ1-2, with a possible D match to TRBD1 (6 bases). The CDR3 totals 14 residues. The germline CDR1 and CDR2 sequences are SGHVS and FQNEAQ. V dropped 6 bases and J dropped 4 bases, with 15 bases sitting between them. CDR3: CASSDTGQIYGYTF. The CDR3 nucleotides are TGTGCCAGCAGTGATACGGGACAAATCTATGGCTACACCTTC.

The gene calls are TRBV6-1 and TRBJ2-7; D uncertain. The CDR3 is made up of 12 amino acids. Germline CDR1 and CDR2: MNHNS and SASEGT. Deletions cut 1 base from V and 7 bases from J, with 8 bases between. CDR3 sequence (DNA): TGTGCCAGCAGTGAAGTGGCCTCAGAGCAGTACGTC. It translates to CASSEVASEQYV.

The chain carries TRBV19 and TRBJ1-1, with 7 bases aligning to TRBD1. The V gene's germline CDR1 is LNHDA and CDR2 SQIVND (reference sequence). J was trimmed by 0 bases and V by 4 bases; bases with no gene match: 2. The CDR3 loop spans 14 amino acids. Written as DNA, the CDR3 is TGTGCCAGTAGTAGTGACAGGGTGAACACTGAAGCTTTCTTT. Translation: CASSSDRVNTEAFF. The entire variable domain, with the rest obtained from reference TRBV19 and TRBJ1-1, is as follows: DGGITQSPKYLFRKEGQNVTLSCEQNLNHDAMYWYRQDPGQGLRLIYYSQIVNDFQKGDIAEGYSVSREKKESFPLTVTSAQKNPTAFYLCASSSDRVNTEAFFGQGTRLTVV.

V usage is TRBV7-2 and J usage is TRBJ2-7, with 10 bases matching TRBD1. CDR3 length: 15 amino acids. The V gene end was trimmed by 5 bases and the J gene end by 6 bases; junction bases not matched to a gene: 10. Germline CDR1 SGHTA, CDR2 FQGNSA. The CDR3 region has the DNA TGTGCCAGCAGCCAAGGGACAGGGGCTGTTGGCGAGCAGTACTTC. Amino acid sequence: CASSQGTGAVGEQYF.

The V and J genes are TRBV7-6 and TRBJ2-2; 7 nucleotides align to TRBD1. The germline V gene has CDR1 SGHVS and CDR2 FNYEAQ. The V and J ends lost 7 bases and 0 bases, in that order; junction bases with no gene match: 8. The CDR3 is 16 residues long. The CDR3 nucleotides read TGTGCCAGCACCGTACAGGGGACCCCGAACACCGGGGAGCTGTTTTTT. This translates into CASTVQGTPNTGELFF.

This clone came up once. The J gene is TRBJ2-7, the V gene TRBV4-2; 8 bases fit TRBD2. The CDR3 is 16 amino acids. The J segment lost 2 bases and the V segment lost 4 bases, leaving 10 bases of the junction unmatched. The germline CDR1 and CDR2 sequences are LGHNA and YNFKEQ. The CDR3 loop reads CASSPAQVAGTYEQYF. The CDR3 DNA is TGTGCCAGCAGCCCCGCCCAGGTAGCGGGGACCTACGAGCAGTACTTC.

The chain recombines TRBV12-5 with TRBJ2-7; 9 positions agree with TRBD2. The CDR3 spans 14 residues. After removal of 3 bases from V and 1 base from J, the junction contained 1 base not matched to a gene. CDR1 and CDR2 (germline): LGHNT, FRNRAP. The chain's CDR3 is CASGFAGGSYEQYF. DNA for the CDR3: TGTGCTAGTGGTTTCGCGGGGGGGTCCTACGAGCAGTACTTC.

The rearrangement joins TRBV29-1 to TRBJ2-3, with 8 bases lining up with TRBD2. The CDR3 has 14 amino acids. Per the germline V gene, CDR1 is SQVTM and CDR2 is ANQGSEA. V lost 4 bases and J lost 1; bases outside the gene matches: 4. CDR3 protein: CSVVRSGGTDTQYF. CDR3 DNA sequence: TGCAGCGTTGTTCGTAGCGGGGGCACAGATACGCAGTATTTT.